This is a list of T cell receptor beta chains from one sample in a study of OX40 agonist ivuxolimab in advanced cancers. Assay: immunoSEQ multiplex PCR; the TCRdb copy retains only in-frame clones and omits some. The table lists 86,000 or so clones, around 91% of them singletons. This specimen consisted of CD4+ or CD8+ T cells sorted from blood, obtained in a trial of the OX40 agonist ivuxolimab. These receptors were collected from an adult with an advanced solid tumor such as melanoma, head and neck, liver or kidney cancer. Both conserved end residues are part of each CDR3. D genes are given only for firm matches. The size of a clone is reported for some rows only, either as once, few or many, or as a class for expanded clones.

clone size	J gene	D gene	V gene	CDR3 DNA	CDR3 protein
.	TRBJ1-2	.	TRBV6-1	TGTGCCAGCAGTGAAGTAGACAGGCTCGGTGGCTACACCTTC	CASSEVDRLGGYTF
.	TRBJ1-2	TRBD1	TRBV29-1	TGCAGCGTTAGGGACAGGGGAGAGTATGGCTACACCTTC	CSVRDRGEYGYTF
.	TRBJ2-1	TRBD1	TRBV4-2	TGTGCCAGCACCCTAACCGGGACAGGGGGCGATGAGCAGTTCTTC	CASTLTGTGGDEQFF
.	TRBJ1-6	.	TRBV30	TGTGCCTGGAATCTCAGGGTTTATTCACCCCTCCACTTT	CAWNLRVYSPLHF
once	TRBJ2-7	TRBD1	TRBV15	TGTGCCACCAGCAGACCGGGACAGGGGTCCTACGAGCAGTACTTC	CATSRPGQGSYEQYF
.	TRBJ1-1	TRBD1	TRBV2	TGTGCCAGCAGGCATCCGGGACAGATGAACACTGAAGCTTTCTTT	CASRHPGQMNTEAFF
.	TRBJ1-3	.	TRBV7-2	TGTGCCAGCAGCTTAGTGGGAGCCACTGGAAACACCATATATTTT	CASSLVGATGNTIYF
once	TRBJ2-4	.	TRBV19	TGTGCCAGTACCCCGGGACAATTAGCCAAAAACATTCAGTACTTC	CASTPGQLAKNIQYF
.	TRBJ1-2	TRBD1	TRBV7-2	TGTGCCAGCAGCCAGGGGCCCGGACAGGGCGGCTACACCTTC	CASSQGPGQGGYTF
few	TRBJ1-4	.	TRBV14	TGTGCCAGCAGCCAAGATAGGAGGAGGGGGAAACTGTTTTTT	CASSQDRRRGKLFF
.	TRBJ2-1	.	TRBV7-9	TGTGCCAGCAGCCCTGGGGGGCTAGAGCAGTTCTTC	CASSPGGLEQFF
.	TRBJ1-5	TRBD1	TRBV7-9	TGTGCCAGCAGTCGTGGGACAGGGAGCAATCAGCCCCAGCATTTT	CASSRGTGSNQPQHF
once	TRBJ2-1	TRBD1	TRBV5-1	TGCGCCAGCAGCCCCGGGACAGGACTCTACAATGAGCAGTTCTTC	CASSPGTGLYNEQFF
.	TRBJ2-7	.	TRBV6-5	TGTGCCAGCAGCCCAGGGGTGTCCTACGAGCAGTACTTC	CASSPGVSYEQYF
.	TRBJ2-2	.	TRBV10-1	TGCGCCAGTACAGGGCGGACCGGGGAGCTGTTTTTT	CASTGRTGELFF
.	TRBJ1-4	TRBD1	TRBV5-1	TGCGCCGGCAGCTTGGGGGACAGCAATGAAAAACTGTTTTTT	CAGSLGDSNEKLFF
.	TRBJ1-3	.	TRBV6-5	TGTGCCAGCAGTTACTCCCGTGAGGGAAACACCATATATTTT	CASSYSREGNTIYF
.	TRBJ1-2	.	TRBV25-1	TGTGCCAGCATACACCGCTTGAATGGCTACACCTTC	CASIHRLNGYTF
.	TRBJ1-1	.	TRBV5-1	TGCGCCAGCAGCTTCGAGGGCATGAACACTGAAGCTTTCTTT	CASSFEGMNTEAFF
.	TRBJ1-5	.	TRBV19	TGTGCCAGTAGTATGTTAACCGGGAATCAGCCCCAGCATTTT	CASSMLTGNQPQHF
once	TRBJ1-1	.	TRBV19	TGTGCCAGTAGTCCAGGGCCCTACACTGAAGCTTTCTTT	CASSPGPYTEAFF
medium-sized	TRBJ1-2	.	TRBV2	TGTGCCAGCAGTGATGACAGCTATGGCTACACCTTC	CASSDDSYGYTF
once	TRBJ2-3	.	TRBV2	TGTGCCAGCAGCCCATCGGGGGCCGTAGTGAGCACAGATACGCAGTATTTT	CASSPSGAVVSTDTQYF
.	TRBJ2-1	.	TRBV7-9	TGTGCCAGCAGCTTCCAGGGGGGGGAATCCTACAATGAGCAGTTCTTC	CASSFQGGESYNEQFF
.	TRBJ2-1	.	TRBV27	TGTGCCAGCAGTTTTCGGTGGACGAGCAGAAGCAATGAGCAGTTCTTC	CASSFRWTSRSNEQFF
.	TRBJ2-1	TRBD2	TRBV9	TGTGCCAGCAGCGTAGGGGTCGGGGGGAACAATGAGCAGTTCTTC	CASSVGVGGNNEQFF
.	TRBJ2-3	.	TRBV11-2	TGTGCCAGCAGCCCAGGGGGGGGATTTACAGATACGCAGTATTTT	CASSPGGGFTDTQYF
.	TRBJ1-5	.	TRBV5-1	TGCGCCAGCAGCCCTGGGGCAGGCGAGAATCAGCCCCAGCATTTT	CASSPGAGENQPQHF
once	TRBJ2-1	.	TRBV19	.	CATGVGTGNFF
.	TRBJ2-7	.	TRBV6-1	TGTGCCAGCACTCTGGGCGGGGGCCCGTTGTACGAGCAGTACTTC	CASTLGGGPLYEQYF
.	TRBJ2-3	.	TRBV5-6	TGTGCCAGCAGCCCCGGGCCCCGGCAAGGAGATACGCAGTATTTT	CASSPGPRQGDTQYF
.	TRBJ1-1	TRBD1	TRBV19	TGTGCCAGTAGTAAGGGGGCTAATCCTGAAGCTTTCTTT	CASSKGANPEAFF
.	TRBJ2-1	.	TRBV29-1	TGCAGCGTTGCGTCGGGGGTGAGCTCCTACAATGAGCAGTTCTTC	CSVASGVSSYNEQFF
once	TRBJ2-7	.	TRBV5-1	TGCGCCAGCAGCTTGGAACAGGGAGAGTACGAGCAGTACTTC	CASSLEQGEYEQYF
.	TRBJ2-7	.	TRBV5-4	TGTGCCAGCAGCTTGGCCCTTACCTACGAGCAGTACTTC	CASSLALTYEQYF
.	TRBJ2-3	.	TRBV6-1	TGTGCCAGCAGTGGTGCGGGGACTAGCACAGATACGCAGTATTTT	CASSGAGTSTDTQYF
.	TRBJ2-3	.	TRBV5-4	TGTGCCAGCAGCCCGGCTCAGTCCACAGATACGCAGTATTTT	CASSPAQSTDTQYF
.	TRBJ1-6	.	TRBV6-6	TGTGCCAGCAGCCATACAGGGAAGTGGGAAAACTCACCCCTCCACTTT	CASSHTGKWENSPLHF
.	TRBJ2-5	.	TRBV11-2	TGTGCCAGCAGCTGGGCCCCCGCGACTCAAGAGACCCAGTACTTC	CASSWAPATQETQYF
.	TRBJ1-2	.	TRBV5-6	TGTGCCAGCAGCTTAACAGGGTCGGGTTATGGCTACACCTTC	CASSLTGSGYGYTF
.	TRBJ1-2	.	TRBV2	TGTGCCAGCAGTCCCAAGGCGGAGGTCTATGGCTACACCTTC	CASSPKAEVYGYTF
.	TRBJ1-1	.	TRBV28	TGTGCCAGCAGAAGGATTGCTGAAGCTTTCTTT	CASRRIAEAFF
once	TRBJ2-1	.	TRBV2	TGTGCCAGCATCCTGACCTCTGGCAATGAGCAGTTCTTC	CASILTSGNEQFF
.	TRBJ2-7	TRBD1	TRBV5-1	TGCGCCAGCAGCCCCCGACAGGGTCCCTACGAGCAGTACTTC	CASSPRQGPYEQYF
.	TRBJ2-5	TRBD2	TRBV12-5	TGTGCTAGTGGTCCCCGGGGTAGCGGGGGGCCTGAGACCCAGTACTTC	CASGPRGSGGPETQYF
.	TRBJ2-7	TRBD2	TRBV6-5	TGTGCCAGCAGAACCCCTAGCGGGAGAAGTGACGAGCAGTACTTC	CASRTPSGRSDEQYF
.	TRBJ2-3	TRBD2	TRBV5-1	TGCGCCAGCAGCTTACTAGCGGGAGGTAAAGATACGCAGTATTTT	CASSLLAGGKDTQYF
.	TRBJ1-2	TRBD1	TRBV11-2	TGTGCCAGCAGCTCCCCGACAGGGTACTATGGCTACACCTTC	CASSSPTGYYGYTF
.	TRBJ2-7	.	TRBV11-1	TGTGCCAGCAGCTTAGACCGCCTGGCCTACGAGCAGTACTTC	CASSLDRLAYEQYF
.	TRBJ1-2	.	TRBV5-1	TGCGCCAGCAGCTTGGGTGCCGACGCCTCTAACTATGGCTACACCTTC	CASSLGADASNYGYTF
.	TRBJ2-3	.	TRBV21-1	TGTGCCAGCAGCAAACCGACTAGCGGGTCTAGCACAGATACGCAGTATTTT	CASSKPTSGSSTDTQYF
.	TRBJ2-7	.	TRBV6-1	TGTGCCAGCAGTCCAGGGATCTCCTACGAGCAGTACTTC	CASSPGISYEQYF